Shown below are 9 T cell receptor beta chains from a single sample sequenced in a study of vaccination effects on CD4 cells after COVID-19. These receptors lack a known antigen. Sequencing in the ViraFEST assay came after antigen-specific CD4+ T cells had been expanded with viral peptide pools, which were used to stimulate PBMC. It was after nine to eleven days of culture that CD4+ T cells were isolated. In the vaccine recipients, nucleocapsid antibodies were negative and there was no prior SARS-CoV-2 infection. The method was immunoSEQ multiplex PCR; TCRdb's version includes in-frame clones alone and lacks a portion of them. Of about 73,000 clones listed, about 79% are singletons. The source was CD4+ T cells from PBMCs cultured with SARS-CoV-2 spike peptides, collected before COVID-19 vaccination. Receptors originate from a human donor who received a COVID-19 vaccine.

The V call is TRBV24-1, the J call TRBJ2-7; D not certain. Germline V gene lookup returns CDR1 KGHDR and CDR2 SFDVKD. The CDR3 runs to 8 residues. The CDR3 reads CGTYEQYV. The DNA of the CDR3 is TGTGGAACGTACGAGCAGTACGTC.

The chain links TRBV14 to TRBJ2-2; D gene ambiguous. The CDR3 length is 15 residues. V was pared by 0 bases and J by 5 bases, with 10 bases between. Looked up from germline, CDR1 is SGHDN and CDR2 is FVKESK. CDR3 sequence reads: CASSQDSIKTGELFF. The CDR3 nucleotides read TGTGCCAGCAGCCAAGATTCGATTAAAACCGGGGAGCTGTTTTTT.

This clone was picked up a small number of times. V usage is TRBV19 and J usage is TRBJ1-2; 7 nucleotides line up with TRBD1. CDR1 is LNHDA, CDR2 SQIVND, per germline (reference sequence). The CDR3 spans 15 residues. The J segment lost 8 bases and the V segment lost 3 bases, leaving 12 bases of the junction unmatched. The CDR3 DNA follows: TGTGCCAGTAGTATTTCAGTGGTGGGACAGAACGGCTACACCTTC. Amino acids: CASSISVVGQNGYTF.

The J gene is TRBJ1-6, the V gene TRBV7-2; D is unclear. Trimming removed 3 bases from V and 3 bases from J, with 12 bases in between. Germline CDR1 is SGHTA and CDR2 is FQGNSA. The CDR3 contains 16 residues. DNA of the CDR3: TGTGCCAGCAGCTTGGCGGACGGACTCTATAATTCACCCCTCCACTTT. As protein: CASSLADGLYNSPLHF.

The chain links TRBV6-1 to TRBJ2-4; 7 bases agree with TRBD1. Germline CDR1 MNHNS, CDR2 SASEGT. After removal of 0 bases from V and 15 bases from J, the junction contained 11 bases not matched to a gene. The CDR3 covers 14 residues. The CDR3 DNA sequence: TGTGCCAGCAGTGAAGCCTTTCGGACAGGATCGTGGTACTTC. This codes for CASSEAFRTGSWYF.

This clone was found once. The chain uses TRBV5-1 and TRBJ1-4; no clear D. V was clipped by 4 bases and J by 7 bases, with 14 bases between them. There are 14 residues in the CDR3. From germline, CDR1 is SGHRS and CDR2 YFSETQ. CDR3 in DNA: TGCGCCAGCAGCGTAACAGTTGAGTCTGAAAAACTGTTTTTT. Its protein product is CASSVTVESEKLFF.

V and J are TRBV6-5 and TRBJ2-2, with D unresolved. CDR1 is MNHEY and CDR2 is SVGAGI in the germline V gene. CDR3 length equals 14 residues. V lost 6 bases and J 0 bases, leaving 8 bases between the germline ends. Here the CDR3 reads CASRFQTNTGELFF. The DNA of the CDR3 is TGTGCCAGCAGATTCCAGACGAACACCGGGGAGCTGTTTTTT.

The rearrangement uses TRBV30 and TRBJ2-5; 7 bases agree with TRBD1. This CDR3 region has 14 residues. Germline trimming cut 1 base from V and 3 bases from J; bases unmatched to any gene: 5. Germline V CDR1 and CDR2: GTSNPN, SVGIG (reference sequence). CDR3: CAWSATGPEETQYF. The CDR3 region has the DNA TGTGCCTGGAGTGCGACAGGGCCTGAAGAGACCCAGTACTTC.

The chain recombines TRBV7-8 with TRBJ1-1, with TRBD1 matching 11 bases. The CDR3 is made up of 14 amino acids. With 5 bases clipped from V and 4 bases from J, the junction kept 3 bases outside the gene matches. Germline CDR1 is SGHVS and CDR2 is FQNEAQ. This chain's CDR3 is CASSRGTGGTEAFF. CDR3 coding DNA: TGTGCCAGCAGCCGTGGGACAGGGGGCACTGAAGCTTTCTTT. The full variable domain, completed using reference TRBV7-8 and TRBJ1-1, is GAGVSQSPRYKVAKRGQDVALRCDPISGHVSLFWYQQALGQGPEFLTYFQNEAQLDKSGLPSDRFFAERPEGSVSTLKIQRTQQEDSAVYLCASSRGTGGTEAFFGQGTRLTVV.